The 18 T cell receptor beta chains reported below all come from one sample, sequenced in a study of long-term antiretroviral therapy in people with HIV. With survey level as its setting, the immunoSEQ assay was v3.0. The protocol was immunoSEQ multiplex PCR, while the TCRdb copy is restricted to in-frame clones and leaves out a portion. The sample holds 20,000 to 30,000 clones, 79% seen once. Source: unsorted PBMCs, taken 1.2 years after starting antiretroviral therapy. Receptor source: a middle-aged woman with HIV.

This clone is a singleton in its sample. The rearrangement joins TRBV5-1 to TRBJ2-7, with 8 bases matching TRBD1. CDR1 and CDR2 from the germline V gene are SGHRS and YFSETQ. The CDR3 contains 15 residues. Trimming cost V 2 bases and J 0 bases; bases outside gene matches: 4. The CDR3 protein is CASSFAGGASYEQYF. CDR3 bases: TGCGCCAGCAGCTTCGCAGGGGGCGCCTCCTACGAGCAGTACTTC.

This clone was found once. The rearrangement links TRBV18 to TRBJ2-3; a possible D gene is TRBD2 (6 bases). Trimming stripped 1 base from V and 4 bases from J, with 12 bases between. This CDR3 contains 15 residues. In germline, CDR1 is KGHSH, CDR2 LQKENI. CDR3 protein: CASSPLGGSSDTQYF. In nucleotides, the CDR3 is TGTGCCAGCTCACCACTTGGGGGGAGTTCAGATACGCAGTATTTT.

V gene TRBV6-5 combines with J gene TRBJ1-1; D remains ambiguous. CDR3 length: 13 amino acids. Germline-derived CDR1 and CDR2 are MNHEY and SVGAGI. With 4 bases removed from V and 7 bases from J, the gap between germline ends came to 13 bases. CDR3 coding DNA: TGTGCCAGCAGTTTACGGGGTGCCGGTGAAGCTTTCTTT. The encoded protein is CASSLRGAGEAFF.

The genes are TRBV10-1 and TRBJ2-5; D is undetermined. Germline-derived CDR1 and CDR2 are WNHNN and SYGVQD (reference sequence). Trimming removed 2 bases at V and 2 bases at J, with 12 bases between. CDR3 length: 15 amino acids. The CDR3 region is CASSEGVFAQETQYF. The CDR3 DNA reads TGCGCCAGCAGTGAGGGGGTTTTCGCGCAAGAGACCCAGTACTTC.

DNA of the CDR3: TGTGCCAGTATCGGGGGTGGGGAGCTGTTTTTT. Amino acid sequence: CASIGGGELFF. The gene calls are TRBV19 and TRBJ2-2, with a tentative D call TRBD2 (6 bases). The CDR3 sequence is 11 residues long. CDR1 is LNHDA, CDR2 SQIVND, per germline (reference sequence). Trimming took 7 bases from V and 8 from J, leaving 8 bases between them.

The chain combines TRBV10-3 with TRBJ2-2, with D possibly called TRBD1 or TRBD2 (6 bases each). This CDR3 is 12 amino acids long. V lost 7 bases and J lost 8, with 11 bases in between. CDR1 ENHRY and CDR2 SYGVKD come from the germline V gene. This chain's CDR3 is CAITGGSGELFF. The DNA for the CDR3 is TGTGCCATCACCGGGGGCTCTGGGGAGCTGTTTTTT.

J is TRBJ2-3 and V is TRBV19, with 7 bases aligning to TRBD2. The CDR3 consists of 16 residues. The junction had 10 bases not matched to a gene; V was cut back by 5 bases and J by 2 bases. Germline CDR1 LNHDA, CDR2 SQIVND (reference sequence). Here the CDR3 DNA reads TGTGCCAGTAGTGCGTCTAGCGGATATAACACAGATACGCAGTATTTT. It encodes CASSASSGYNTDTQYF.

This sequence joins TRBV4-1 and TRBJ2-3; the match to TRBD2 covers 16 bases. J gave up 5 bases and V 4 bases, and 3 bases lay outside the gene matches. From germline, CDR1 is MGHRA and CDR2 YSYEKL. CDR3 size: 16 residues. This CDR3 is CASSRGLAGGKDTQYF. DNA for the CDR3: TGCGCCAGCAGCCGGGGACTAGCGGGAGGGAAAGATACGCAGTATTTT.

This clone showed up just a few times. CDR3 in DNA: TGTGCCAGCAGTGAACTAGCGGGGAGCTCCTACGAGCAGTACTTC. Protein sequence: CASSELAGSSYEQYF. The rearrangement links TRBV6-1 to TRBJ2-7; 9 nucleotides align to TRBD2. J gave up 0 bases and V 2 bases, and 2 bases lay outside the gene matches. CDR1 is MNHNS, CDR2 SASEGT, per germline. The CDR3 is 15 amino acids.

The chain links TRBV4-3 to TRBJ2-7; D may be TRBD2 (6 bases). CDR1 and CDR2 (germline): LGHNA, YSLEER. Trimming left V 1 base short and J 4 bases short, with 11 bases between. The CDR3 consists of 14 residues. The CDR3 is CASSQVWGEYEQYF. The CDR3 nucleotides are TGCGCCAGCAGCCAAGTTTGGGGGGAGTACGAGCAGTACTTC.

V is TRBV7-2 and J is TRBJ2-7; maybe TRBD1 (5 bases). The germline V gene has CDR1 SGHTA and CDR2 FQGNSA. The V and J ends lost 4 bases and 1 base respectively, with 11 bases between them. This CDR3 spans 14 amino acids. The CDR3 bases are TGTGCCAGCAGCTCCCAGACAGCGTCCTACGAGCAGTACTTC. Amino acids: CASSSQTASYEQYF. Full variable domain (rest looked up from reference TRBV7-2 and TRBJ2-7): GAGVSQSPSNKVTEKGKDVELRCDPISGHTALYWYRQSLGQGLEFLIYFQGNSAPDKSGLPSDRFSAERTGGSVSTLTIQRTQQEDSAVYLCASSSQTASYEQYFGPGTRLTVT.

The genes are TRBV10-3 and TRBJ2-7; TRBD1 is a possible D gene (6 bases). CDR3 length equals 14 residues. V was cut by 3 bases and J by 3 bases, with 12 bases left in between. The germline gives CDR1 ENHRY, CDR2 SYGVKD. In DNA, the CDR3 is TGTGCCATCAGTGACCTCGACAGGATCTACGAGCAGTACTTC. Residues: CAISDLDRIYEQYF.

This sequence joins TRBV18 and TRBJ1-2; D gene ambiguous. The CDR3 has 14 residues. The V and J ends lost 2 bases and 8 bases respectively, with 15 bases between them. CDR1 is KGHSH, CDR2 LQKENI, per germline. Here the CDR3 reads CASSPLRTEPGYTF. The CDR3 nucleotides are TGTGCCAGCTCACCATTAAGGACGGAACCCGGCTACACCTTC.

This chain joins TRBV7-8 and TRBJ1-4; 7 bases match TRBD1. V shed 5 bases, J shed 7 bases, and the junction held 10 bases outside the gene matches. The germline CDR1 and CDR2 sequences are SGHVS and FQNEAQ. CDR3 length: 15 residues. The CDR3 DNA sequence: TGTGCCAGCAGCCCAGAGACAGGGTTGGGTGAAAAACTGTTTTTT. This translates into CASSPETGLGEKLFF.

In this sample, this clone turned up once. The rearrangement links TRBV27 to TRBJ1-1, with D perhaps TRBD1 (5 bases). V dropped 1 base and J dropped 1 base, with 7 bases sitting between them. The CDR3 runs to 14 residues. In germline, CDR1 is MNHEY, CDR2 SMNVEV (reference sequence). The CDR3 spells CASSLLGGNTEAFF. The DNA for the CDR3 is TGTGCCAGCAGTTTATTGGGGGGGAACACTGAAGCTTTCTTT.

The chain has TRBV4-2 and TRBJ2-5, with 9 bases lining up with TRBD2. Germline lookup yields CDR1 LGHNA and CDR2 YNFKEQ. The V and J ends lost 1 base and 3 bases, in that order; junction bases with no gene match: 0. This CDR3 has 14 amino acids. Here the CDR3 DNA reads TGTGCCAGCAGCCAAGGACTAGCGGAAGAGACCCAGTACTTC. As protein: CASSQGLAEETQYF.

The chain carries TRBV5-1 and TRBJ2-1, with D perhaps TRBD2 (5 bases). The CDR3 loop spans 14 amino acids. With 0 bases removed from V and 9 bases from J, the gap between germline ends came to 13 bases. Germline V gives CDR1 SGHRS, CDR2 YFSETQ. The CDR3 bases are TGCGCCAGCAGCTTGGCGATAGCGACGGCTGAGCAGTTCTTC. This encodes CASSLAIATAEQFF. Looking up the rest from reference TRBV5-1 and TRBJ2-1 gives the full variable domain: KAGVTQTPRYLIKTRGQQVTLSCSPISGHRSVSWYQQTPGQGLQFLFEYFSETQRNKGNFPGRFSGRQFSNSRSEMNVSTLELGDSALYLCASSLAIATAEQFFGPGTRLTVL.

The CDR3 DNA reads TGTGCCAGCAGCCCCGGGACAGGGTACTACGAGCAGTACTTC. Protein: CASSPGTGYYEQYF. The J gene is TRBJ2-7, the V gene TRBV6-6, with 9 bases aligning to TRBD1. The V and J ends lost 6 bases and 3 bases, in that order; junction bases with no gene match: 6. CDR1 MNHNY and CDR2 SVGAGI come from the germline V gene (reference sequence). The CDR3 has 14 residues.